This T cell receptor beta chain was sequenced in a study of CD8+ T cells in alopecia areata. Overall study: Those patients who were treated received oral tofacitinib, which was given at 5 to 10 mg twice daily for moderate-to-severe alopecia areata. Broader study findings: Sequenced scalp T cells also include alphabeta T cells resident in normal skin.

Extracted RNA was reverse transcribed into cDNA, the sequencing template. The data were produced by immunoSEQ multiplex PCR, yet TCRdb's version contains in-frame clones alone and is incomplete. This table holds 130,000 to 150,000 clones, 75% to 85% found once. After removal of 7 bases from V and 3 bases from J, the junction contained 5 bases not matched to a gene. Germline CDR1 is SQVTM and CDR2 is ANQGSEA. CDR3 size: 12 residues. Treatment meaning: oral pan-JAK inhibitor, 5-10 mg twice daily. A FACSAria was used to sort CD4+ and CD8+ T cells. These cells came from PBMCs. Note on this clone: What it binds is not known.

This sequence joins TRBV29-1 and TRBJ1-1, with 7 bases matching TRBD1. This clonotype was obtained from a human donor with alopecia areata. The material was CD8+ T cells sorted from blood, obtained at week 4, from a patient treated with tofacitinib. CDR3 coding DNA: TGCAGCGCCGAGACAGGGTACACTGAAGCTTTCTTT. Protein sequence: CSAETGYTEAFF.